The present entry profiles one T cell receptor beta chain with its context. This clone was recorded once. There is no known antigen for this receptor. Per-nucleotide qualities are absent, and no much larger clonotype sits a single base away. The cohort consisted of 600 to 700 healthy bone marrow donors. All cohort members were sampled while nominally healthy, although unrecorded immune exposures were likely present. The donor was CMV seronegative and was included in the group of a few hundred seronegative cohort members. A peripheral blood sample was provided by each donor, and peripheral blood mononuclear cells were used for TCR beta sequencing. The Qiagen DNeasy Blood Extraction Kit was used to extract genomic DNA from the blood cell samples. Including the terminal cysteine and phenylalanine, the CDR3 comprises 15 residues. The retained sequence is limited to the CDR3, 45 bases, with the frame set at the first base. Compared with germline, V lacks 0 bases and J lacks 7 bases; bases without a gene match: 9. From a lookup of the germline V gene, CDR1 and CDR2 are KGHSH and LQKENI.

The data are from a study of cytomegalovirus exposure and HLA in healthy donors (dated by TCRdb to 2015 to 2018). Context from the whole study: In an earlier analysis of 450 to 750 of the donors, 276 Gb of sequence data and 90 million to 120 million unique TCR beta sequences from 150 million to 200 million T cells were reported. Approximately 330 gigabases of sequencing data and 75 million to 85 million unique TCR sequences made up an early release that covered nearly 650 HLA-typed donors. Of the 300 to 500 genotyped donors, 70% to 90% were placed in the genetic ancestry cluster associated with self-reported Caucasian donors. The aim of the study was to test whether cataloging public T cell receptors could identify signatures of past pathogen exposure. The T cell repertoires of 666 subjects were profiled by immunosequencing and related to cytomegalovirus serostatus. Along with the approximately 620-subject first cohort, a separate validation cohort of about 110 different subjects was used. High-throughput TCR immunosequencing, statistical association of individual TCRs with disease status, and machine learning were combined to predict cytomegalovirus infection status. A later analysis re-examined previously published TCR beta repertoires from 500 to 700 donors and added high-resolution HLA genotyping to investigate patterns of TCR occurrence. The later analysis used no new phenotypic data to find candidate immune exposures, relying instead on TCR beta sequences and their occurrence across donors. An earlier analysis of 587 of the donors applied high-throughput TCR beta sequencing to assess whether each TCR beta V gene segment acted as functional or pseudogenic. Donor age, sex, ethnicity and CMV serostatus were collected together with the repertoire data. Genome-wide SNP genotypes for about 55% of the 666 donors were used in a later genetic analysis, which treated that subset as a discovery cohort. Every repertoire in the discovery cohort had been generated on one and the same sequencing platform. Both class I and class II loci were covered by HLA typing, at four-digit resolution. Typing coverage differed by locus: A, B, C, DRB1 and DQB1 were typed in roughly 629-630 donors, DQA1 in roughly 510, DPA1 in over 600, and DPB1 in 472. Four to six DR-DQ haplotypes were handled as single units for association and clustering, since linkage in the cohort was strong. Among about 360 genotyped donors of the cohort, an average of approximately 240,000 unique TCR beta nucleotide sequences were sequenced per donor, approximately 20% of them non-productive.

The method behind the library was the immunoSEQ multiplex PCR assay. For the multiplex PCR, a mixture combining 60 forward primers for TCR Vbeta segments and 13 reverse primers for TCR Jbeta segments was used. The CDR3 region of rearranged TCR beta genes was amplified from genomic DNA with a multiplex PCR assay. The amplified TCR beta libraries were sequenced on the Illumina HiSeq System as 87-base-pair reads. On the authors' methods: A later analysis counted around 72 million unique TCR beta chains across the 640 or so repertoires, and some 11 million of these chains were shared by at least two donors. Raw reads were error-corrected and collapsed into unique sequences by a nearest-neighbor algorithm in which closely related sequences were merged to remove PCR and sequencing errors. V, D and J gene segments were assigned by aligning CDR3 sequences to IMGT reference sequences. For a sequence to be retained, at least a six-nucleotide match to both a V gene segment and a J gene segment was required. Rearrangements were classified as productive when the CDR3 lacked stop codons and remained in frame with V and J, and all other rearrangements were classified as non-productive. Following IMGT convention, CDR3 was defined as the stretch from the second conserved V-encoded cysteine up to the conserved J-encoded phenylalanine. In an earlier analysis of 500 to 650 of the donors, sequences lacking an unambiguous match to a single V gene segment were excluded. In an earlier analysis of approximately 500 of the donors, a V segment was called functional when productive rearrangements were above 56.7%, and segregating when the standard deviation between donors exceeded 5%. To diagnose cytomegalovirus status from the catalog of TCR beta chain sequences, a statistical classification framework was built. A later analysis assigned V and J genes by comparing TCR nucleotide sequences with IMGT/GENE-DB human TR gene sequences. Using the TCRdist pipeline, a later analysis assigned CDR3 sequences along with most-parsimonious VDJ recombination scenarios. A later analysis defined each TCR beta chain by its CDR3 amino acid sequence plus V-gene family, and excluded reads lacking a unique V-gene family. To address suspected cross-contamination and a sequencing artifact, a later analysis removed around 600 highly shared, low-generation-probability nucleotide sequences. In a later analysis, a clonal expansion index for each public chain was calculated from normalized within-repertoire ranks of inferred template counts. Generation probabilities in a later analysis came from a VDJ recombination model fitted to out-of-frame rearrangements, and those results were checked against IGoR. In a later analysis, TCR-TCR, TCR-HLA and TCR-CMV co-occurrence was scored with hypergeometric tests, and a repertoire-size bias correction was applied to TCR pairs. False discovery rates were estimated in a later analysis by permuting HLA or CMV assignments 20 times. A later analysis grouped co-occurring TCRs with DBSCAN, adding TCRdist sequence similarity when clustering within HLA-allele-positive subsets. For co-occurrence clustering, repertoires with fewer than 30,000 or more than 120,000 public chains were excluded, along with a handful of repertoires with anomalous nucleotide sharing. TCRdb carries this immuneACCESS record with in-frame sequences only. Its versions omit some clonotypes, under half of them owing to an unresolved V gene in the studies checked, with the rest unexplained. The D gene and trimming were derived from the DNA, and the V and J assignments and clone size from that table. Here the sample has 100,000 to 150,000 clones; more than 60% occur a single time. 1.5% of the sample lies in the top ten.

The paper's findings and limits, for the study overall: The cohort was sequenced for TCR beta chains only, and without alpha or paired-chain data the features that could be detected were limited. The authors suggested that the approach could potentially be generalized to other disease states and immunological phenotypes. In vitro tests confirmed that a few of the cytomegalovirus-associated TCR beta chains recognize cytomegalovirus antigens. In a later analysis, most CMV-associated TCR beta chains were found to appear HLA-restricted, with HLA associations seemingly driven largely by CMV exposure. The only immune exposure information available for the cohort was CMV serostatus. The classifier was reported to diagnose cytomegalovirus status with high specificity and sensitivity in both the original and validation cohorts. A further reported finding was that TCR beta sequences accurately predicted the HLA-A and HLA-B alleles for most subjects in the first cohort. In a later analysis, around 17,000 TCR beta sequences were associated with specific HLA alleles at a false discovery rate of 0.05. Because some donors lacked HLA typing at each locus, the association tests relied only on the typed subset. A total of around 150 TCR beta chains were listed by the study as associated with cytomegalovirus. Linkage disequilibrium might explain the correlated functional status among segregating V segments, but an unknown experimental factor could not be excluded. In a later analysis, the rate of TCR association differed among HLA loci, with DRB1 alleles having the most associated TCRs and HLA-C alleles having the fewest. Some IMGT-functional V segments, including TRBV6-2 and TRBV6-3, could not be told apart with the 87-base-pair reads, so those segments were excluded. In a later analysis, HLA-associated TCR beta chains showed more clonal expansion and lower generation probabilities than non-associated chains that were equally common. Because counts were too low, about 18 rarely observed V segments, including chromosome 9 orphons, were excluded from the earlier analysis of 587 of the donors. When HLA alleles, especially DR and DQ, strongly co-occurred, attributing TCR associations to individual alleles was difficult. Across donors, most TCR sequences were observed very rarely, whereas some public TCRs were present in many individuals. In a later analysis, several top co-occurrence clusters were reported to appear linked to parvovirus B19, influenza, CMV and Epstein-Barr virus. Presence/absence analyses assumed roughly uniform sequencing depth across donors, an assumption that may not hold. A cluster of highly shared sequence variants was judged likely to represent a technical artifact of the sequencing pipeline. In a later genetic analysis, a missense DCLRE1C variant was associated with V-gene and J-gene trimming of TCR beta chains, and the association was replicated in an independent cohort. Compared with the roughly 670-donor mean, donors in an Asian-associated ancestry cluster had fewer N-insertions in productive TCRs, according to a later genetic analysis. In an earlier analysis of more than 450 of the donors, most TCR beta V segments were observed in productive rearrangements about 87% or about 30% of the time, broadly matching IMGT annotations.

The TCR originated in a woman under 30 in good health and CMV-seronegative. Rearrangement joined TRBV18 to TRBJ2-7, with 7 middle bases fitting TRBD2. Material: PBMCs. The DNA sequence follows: TGTGCCAGCTCACCACCGTCCCGGGAGGACCGGGAGCAGTACTTC. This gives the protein CASSPPSREDREQYF.